The 19 T cell receptor beta chains listed next were all sequenced from one sample in a study of OX40 agonist ivuxolimab in advanced cancers. Repertoires were generated with immunoSEQ multiplex PCR, while TCRdb's copy carries only in-frame clones and drops some. Of roughly 43,000 clones listed, about 86% are singletons. Sequencing was performed on CD4+ or CD8+ T cells sorted from blood, taken in a trial of the OX40 agonist ivuxolimab. The source is an adult with an advanced solid tumor such as melanoma, head and neck, liver or kidney cancer.

The chain employs TRBV20-1 and TRBJ2-1, with D possibly matching TRBD2 (6 bases). The germline gives CDR1 DFQATT, CDR2 SNEGSKA (reference sequence). The CDR3 extends over 11 amino acids. V was pared by 0 bases and J by 12 bases, with 9 bases between. CDR3 loop: CSAREGRGQFF. DNA of the CDR3: TGCAGTGCTAGAGAAGGGCGGGGGCAGTTCTTC.

The rearrangement uses TRBV5-1 and TRBJ2-2, with D perhaps TRBD1 (6 bases). Germline CDR1 and CDR2: SGHRS and YFSETQ. V was pared by 2 bases and J by 0 bases, with 11 bases between. This CDR3 contains 16 residues. The CDR3 DNA is TGCGCCAGCAGCTTTGGACAGACTCCGAACACCGGGGAGCTGTTTTTT. Translating it yields CASSFGQTPNTGELFF.

This rearrangement joins TRBV2 to TRBJ2-5; the D gene is possibly TRBD1 (6 bases). Germline CDR1 SNHLY, CDR2 FYNNEI. V was pared by 7 bases and J by 3 bases, with 18 bases between. This CDR3 is built from 15 residues. The CDR3 DNA reads as TGTGCCAGCACCAGATCCTCAGGGGTCAAAGAGACCCAGTACTTC. Protein sequence: CASTRSSGVKETQYF.

This chain connects TRBV5-8 to TRBJ1-5, with 8 bases matching TRBD1. From germline, CDR1 is SGHTS and CDR2 YDEGEE. The CDR3 runs 15 residues. Germline trimming cut 4 bases from V and 4 bases from J; bases unmatched to any gene: 7. The CDR3 here is CASSDRQGRNQPQHF. CDR3 DNA: TGTGCCAGCAGCGATAGACAGGGGAGGAATCAGCCCCAGCATTTT.

The chain carries TRBV11-3 and TRBJ2-3, with no clear D. CDR1 SGHNT and CDR2 YENEEA come from the germline V gene. This CDR3 contains 12 residues. V shed 1 base and J shed 5 bases, with 4 bases lying between them. CDR3 loop: CASSLAGDTQYF. The CDR3 region has the DNA TGTGCCAGCAGCTTAGCCGGAGATACGCAGTATTTT. Based on the CDR3 plus reference TRBV11-3 and TRBJ2-3, the full variable domain is EAGVVQSPRYKIIEKKQPVAFWCNPISGHNTLYWYLQNLGQGPELLIRYENEEAVDDSQLPKDRFSAERLKGVDSTLKIQPAELGDSAVYLCASSLAGDTQYFGPGTRLTVL.

In this sample, this clone turned up once. V is TRBV18 and J is TRBJ2-5, with 8 bases that match TRBD2. The CDR3 covers 16 residues. The V gene end was trimmed by 3 bases and the J gene end by 0 bases; junction bases not matched to a gene: 6. The germline gives CDR1 KGHSH, CDR2 LQKENI. Here the CDR3 DNA reads TGTGCCAGCTCACCCCCCGGCGGGGGGTACCAAGAGACCCAGTACTTC. It is translated as CASSPPGGGYQETQYF.

This chain uses TRBV11-2 with TRBJ2-7, with 11 bases identical to TRBD1. Per germline, CDR1 SGHAT and CDR2 FQNNGV. The CDR3 runs 15 residues. With V trimmed by 5 bases and J by 2 bases, 5 bases remained unmatched. The CDR3 bases are TGTGCCAGCAGCGCGGGACAGGGGGTGGCCTACGAGCAGTACTTC. Translating gives CASSAGQGVAYEQYF. The complete variable domain, with remaining parts taken from reference TRBV11-2 and TRBJ2-7, reads EAGVAQSPRYKIIEKRQSVAFWCNPISGHATLYWYQQILGQGPKLLIQFQNNGVVDDSQLPKDRFSAERLKGVDSTLKIQPAKLEDSAVYLCASSAGQGVAYEQYFGPGTRLTVT.

This clone has a single count. V and J are TRBV29-1 and TRBJ1-5; 11 nucleotides agree with TRBD1. The CDR3 covers 14 residues. The V segment lost 6 bases and the J segment 6 bases; nucleotides outside the gene matches: 7. From germline, CDR1 is SQVTM and CDR2 ANQGSEA. CDR3 sequence reads: CSVITGTGGQPQHF. The CDR3 DNA follows: TGCAGCGTAATAACCGGGACAGGGGGTCAGCCCCAGCATTTT.

This chain links TRBV19 with TRBJ1-2, with 10 bases fitting TRBD1. The germline CDR1 and CDR2 sequences are LNHDA and SQIVND (reference sequence). The CDR3 is 16 amino acids. Unmatched junction bases numbered 15, after V lost 6 bases and J lost 8 bases. The CDR3 reads CASRAFGGQGGLGYTF. The CDR3 bases are TGTGCCAGTAGAGCCTTCGGAGGACAGGGGGGATTGGGCTACACCTTC.

The J gene is TRBJ2-1, the V gene TRBV7-2; 14 bases are a match to TRBD2. CDR3 length: 16 residues. The ends lost 0 bases at V and 7 bases at J; junction bases unmatched: 2. The germline gives CDR1 SGHTA, CDR2 FQGNSA. The chain's CDR3 is CASSLAGTSGSNEQFF. As DNA, the CDR3 is TGTGCCAGCAGCTTAGCGGGGACTAGCGGGAGTAATGAGCAGTTCTTC.

J is TRBJ2-7 and V is TRBV7-9; D could derive from TRBD1 or TRBD2 (5 bases each). The V and J ends lost 5 bases and 2 bases respectively, with 25 bases between them. Germline loops: CDR1 SEHNR, CDR2 FQNEAQ (reference sequence). This CDR3 has 18 residues. CDR3 region: CASSPFLSRGDGAYEQYF. Here the CDR3 DNA reads TGTGCCAGCAGCCCTTTCCTATCTCGAGGGGACGGAGCCTACGAGCAGTACTTC.

The table lists this clone with a few counts. The chain joins TRBV28 to TRBJ2-5, with D possibly TRBD2 on 5 matching bases. CDR1 and CDR2 (germline): MDHEN, SYDVKM. The CDR3 contains 15 residues. With 5 bases removed from V and 4 bases from J, the gap between germline ends came to 17 bases. The CDR3 spells CASSLSGVGRETQYF. CDR3 in DNA: TGTGCCAGCAGTCTTTCGGGTGTAGGGAGAGAGACCCAGTACTTC.

The V call is TRBV29-1, the J call TRBJ1-1, with D tentatively TRBD1 (6 bases). The germline gives CDR1 SQVTM, CDR2 ANQGSEA. V gave up 4 bases and J gave up 2 bases, with 17 bases separating them. The length of the CDR3 is 15 residues. The CDR3 sequence is CSVAGDWTLNTEAFF. CDR3 DNA sequence: TGCAGCGTTGCAGGGGACTGGACGCTAAACACTGAAGCTTTCTTT.

The rearrangement uses TRBV27 and TRBJ2-2; D not resolved. Between the trimmed V and J ends, which lost 6 bases and 3 bases, there was a span of 8 bases. Per germline, CDR1 MNHEY and CDR2 SMNVEV (reference sequence). There are 13 residues in the CDR3. CDR3 sequence (DNA): TGTGCCAGCAGCCCCTCCTACACCGGGGAGCTGTTTTTT. The encoded protein is CASSPSYTGELFF.

This clone was recorded only once. The V gene is TRBV11-1, the J gene TRBJ2-7; maybe TRBD2 (6 bases). This CDR3 is 16 amino acids long. The ends were cut back, 0 bases at V and 1 base at J, with 13 bases in the middle. Germline CDR1 and CDR2: SGHAT and FQDESV (reference sequence). CDR3 sequence: CASSLASGSGSYEQYF. As DNA, the CDR3 is TGTGCCAGCAGCTTAGCCTCCGGGAGTGGGTCCTACGAGCAGTACTTC.

The V call is TRBV30, the J call TRBJ2-7; 13 bases are a match to TRBD2. Germline V gene lookup returns CDR1 GTSNPN and CDR2 SVGIG (reference sequence). The CDR3 is 15 amino acids. V dropped 2 bases and J dropped 2; count of bases not matched to a gene: 3. CDR3 DNA: TGTGCCTGGAGTCGGACTAGCGGGGGTCCCTACGAGCAGTACTTC. The encoded protein is CAWSRTSGGPYEQYF.

V is TRBV6-5 and J is TRBJ2-7; 9 bases are shared with TRBD1. Germline CDR1 and CDR2: MNHEY and SVGAGI. V lost 3 bases and J lost 7; bases outside the gene matches: 10. CDR3 length equals 15 residues. CDR3 in DNA: TGTGCCAGCAGTTATCCGGGACAGGGTTCGTCTGAGCAGTACTTC. Its translation: CASSYPGQGSSEQYF.

The gene calls are TRBV2 and TRBJ1-2; D call uncertain. Per germline, CDR1 SNHLY and CDR2 FYNNEI. V was cut by 10 bases and J by 5 bases, with 20 bases left in between. CDR3 size: 14 residues. The CDR3 spells CAIRRETQTYGYTF. The DNA of the CDR3 is TGTGCCATACGCCGGGAGACGCAGACATATGGCTACACCTTC.

This sequence joins TRBV13 and TRBJ2-1; the D gene is possibly TRBD2 (6 bases). CDR3 length equals 14 residues. Trimming stripped 6 bases from V and 5 bases from J, with 14 bases between. CDR1 PRHDT and CDR2 FYEKMQ come from the germline V gene (reference sequence). The CDR3 is CASSDIGSNNEQFF. In DNA, the CDR3 is TGTGCCAGCAGTGATATCGGGAGCAACAATGAGCAGTTCTTC.